The 22 T cell receptor beta chains given below trace back to one sample, sequenced in a study of Ad26.COV2.S vaccination and SARS-CoV-2 variants. Treatment reported: roughly 20 received Ad26.COV2.S at low or high dose, single or two shots; about 5 received placebo; per-sample allocation not given. The study sampled participants on day 63 after the first vaccine or placebo injection. Method: immunoSEQ multiplex PCR; TCRdb's copy keeps in-frame clones and lacks some. The sample shows some 370,000 clones, under 90% of them seen only once. Sample: peripheral blood, taken in a trial of Ad26.COV2.S vaccine versus placebo. The source of these receptors is a person aged 18-60 years who received the Ad26.COV2.S COVID-19 vaccine or a placebo.

The rearrangement links TRBV3-1 (or the pseudogene TRBV3-2) to TRBJ2-7; no clear D gene. Germline CDR1 LGHDT, CDR2 YNNKEL (reference sequence). The CDR3 is made up of 14 amino acids. V was trimmed by 0 bases and J by 2 bases, leaving 8 bases between them. CDR3 DNA sequence: TGTGCCAGCAGCCAAGATCACGCTGCCTACGAGCAGTACTTC. This sequence encodes CASSQDHAAYEQYF.

On this clone: Other DNA sequences in this specimen translate into the identical CDR3. The rearrangement uses TRBV4-1 and TRBJ2-1, with no clear D. The germline CDR1 and CDR2 sequences are MGHRA and YSYEKL. CDR3 length equals 15 residues. V was shortened by 1 base and J by 1 base, with 8 bases between the two germline ends. The CDR3: CASSQGLGSYNEQFF. CDR3 DNA sequence: TGCGCCAGCAGCCAAGGGTTAGGTTCCTACAATGAGCAGTTCTTC.

The chain couples TRBV7-9 to TRBJ1-2; perhaps TRBD1 as D (5 bases). This CDR3 comprises 16 residues. Between the trimmed V and J ends, which lost 4 bases and 4 bases, there was a span of 19 bases. Per the germline V gene, CDR1 is SEHNR and CDR2 is FQNEAQ (reference sequence). The CDR3 spells CASSSNLGDSFYGYTF. The CDR3 nucleotides read TGTGCCAGCAGCTCCAACCTAGGAGACAGTTTCTATGGCTACACCTTC.

This rearrangement joins TRBV6-5 to TRBJ1-2; possibly TRBD1 for D (6 bases). Germline V gene sequence: CDR1 MNHEY, CDR2 SVGAGI. The CDR3 covers 14 residues. V lost 11 bases to trimming and J lost 3 bases, with 19 bases between them. The CDR3 loop reads CAAGRKRGDYGYTF. CDR3 DNA: TGTGCCGCCGGACGGAAAAGGGGGGACTATGGCTACACCTTC.

This chain uses TRBV25-1 with TRBJ1-3, with a possible D match to TRBD1 (5 bases). CDR1 MGHDK and CDR2 SYGVNS come from the germline V gene. V was trimmed by 3 bases and J by 0 bases, leaving 12 bases between them. The CDR3 is 16 residues long. The CDR3, as DNA: TGTGCCAGCAGTGACGGGACGGAGAGCTCTGGAAACACCATATATTTT. This gives the protein CASSDGTESSGNTIYF.

V gene TRBV5-6 combines with J gene TRBJ2-7; no reliable D call. The CDR3 has 14 amino acids. Trimming shortened V by 0 bases and J by 0 bases, and 7 bases separated the two germline ends. The germline V gene encodes CDR1 SGHDT and CDR2 YYEEEE. The DNA of the CDR3 is TGTGCCAGCAGCTTGGCCGGCAGCTCCTACGAGCAGTACTTC. Its protein is CASSLAGSSYEQYF.

The chain has TRBV3-1 (or the pseudogene TRBV3-2) and TRBJ2-5, with D unresolved. V lost 1 base and J 5 bases, leaving 2 bases between the germline ends. Germline values: CDR1 LGHDT, CDR2 YNNKEL (reference sequence). This CDR3 contains 11 residues. The CDR3 DNA sequence: TGTGCCAGCAGCCAAGCCGAGACCCAGTACTTC. Translating it yields CASSQAETQYF.

This chain links TRBV10-3 with TRBJ2-7; TRBD2 is a possible D gene (5 bases). With 4 bases removed from V and 3 bases from J, the gap between germline ends came to 13 bases. CDR1 is ENHRY, CDR2 SYGVKD, per germline. The CDR3 has 14 residues. The CDR3 bases are TGTGCCATCAGTGGAAGGGAGAGTTTCTACGAGCAGTACTTC. Amino acid sequence: CAISGRESFYEQYF.

This clone has a handful of counts. The rearrangement joins TRBV6-2 or TRBV6-3 to TRBJ1-5; D gene uncertain. The length of the CDR3 is 12 residues. Germline CDR1 and CDR2: MNHEY and SVGEGT. V gave up 2 bases and J gave up 11 bases, with 10 bases separating them. CDR3 in amino acids: CASSYGRRSQHF. The CDR3 DNA reads as TGTGCCAGCAGTTACGGGCGAAGGTCCCAGCATTTT.

This clone was detected only a few times. The chain has TRBV18 and TRBJ1-1; maybe TRBD1 (5 bases). V was pared by 3 bases and J by 1 base, with 9 bases between. The CDR3 length is 14 residues. The germline V gene encodes CDR1 KGHSH and CDR2 LQKENI. The CDR3 reads CASSPRVANTEAFF. The CDR3 DNA reads as TGTGCCAGCTCACCCAGGGTAGCGAACACTGAAGCTTTCTTT.

This clone was seen a few times. The J gene is TRBJ1-3, the V gene TRBV12-5; D possibly corresponds to TRBD1 (5 bases). Trimming took 1 base from V and 7 from J, leaving 8 bases between them. CDR1 and CDR2 from the germline V gene are LGHNT and FRNRAP. This CDR3 is built from 13 residues. The CDR3 is CASGLEEGNTIYF. The CDR3 nucleotides read TGTGCTAGTGGTTTGGAAGAGGGGAACACCATATATTTT. The variable domain in full, completed from reference TRBV12-5 and TRBJ1-3, reads DARVTQTPRHKVTEMGQEVTMRCQPILGHNTVFWYRQTMMQGLELLAYFRNRAPLDDSGMPKDRFSAEMPDATLATLKIQPSEPRDSAVYFCASGLEEGNTIYFGEGSWLTVV.

The chain recombines TRBV29-1 with TRBJ1-1; 7 bases are a match to TRBD1. V gave up 7 bases and J gave up 1 base; unmatched junction bases: 12. Germline CDR1 SQVTM, CDR2 ANQGSEA. The CDR3 has 15 amino acids. The CDR3 DNA is TGCAGCGCCCCCAAGGGGGCTTTATCGAACACTGAAGCTTTCTTT. This codes for CSAPKGALSNTEAFF.

The chain couples TRBV27 to TRBJ2-7; 7 nucleotides line up with TRBD2. V shed 6 bases, J shed 0 bases, and the junction held 2 bases outside the gene matches. This CDR3 spans 13 amino acids. Germline V lookup: CDR1 MNHEY, CDR2 SMNVEV (reference sequence). CDR3: CASRSGASYEQYF. The CDR3 DNA follows: TGTGCCAGCAGGAGCGGGGCCTCCTACGAGCAGTACTTC.

This sequence joins TRBV4-1 and TRBJ1-4; no clear D gene. CDR3 size: 13 residues. V lost 4 bases and J 7 bases, leaving 10 bases between the germline ends. CDR1 and CDR2 (germline): MGHRA, YSYEKL. CDR3 protein: CASSRAGLEKLFF. CDR3 bases: TGCGCCAGCAGCCGGGCCGGCCTTGAAAAACTGTTTTTT.

This sequence joins TRBV15 and TRBJ2-7, with 9 bases that match TRBD2. Losses at the gene ends were 9 bases for V and 3 bases for J; bases not matched to a gene: 6. This CDR3 has 13 residues. In germline, CDR1 is LNHNV, CDR2 YYDKDF (reference sequence). CDR3 coding DNA: TGTGCCACTGCGGGAGGGGCCCACTACGAGCAGTACTTC. This translates into CATAGGAHYEQYF.

The rearrangement links TRBV18 to TRBJ2-3, with D possibly TRBD2 on 6 matching bases. Trimming removed 6 bases at V and 4 bases at J, with 8 bases between. The CDR3 is 12 amino acids. Germline V lookup: CDR1 KGHSH, CDR2 LQKENI. CDR3 DNA: TGTGCCAGCTCTCGACTAGCAGATACGCAGTATTTT. Its protein is CASSRLADTQYF.

This clone was recorded once. The chain joins TRBV4-1 to TRBJ2-1; D possibly uses TRBD1 or TRBD2 (5 bases each). CDR1 and CDR2 from the germline V gene are MGHRA and YSYEKL. The CDR3 is 17 amino acids. V lost 1 base, J lost 2 bases, and 15 bases lay in between. DNA of the CDR3: TGCGCCAGCAGCCAAGTGTTGTTAGGGACGCCCTACAATGAGCAGTTCTTC. Translation: CASSQVLLGTPYNEQFF.

In nucleotides, the CDR3 is TGTGCCAGCAGCTTAGTTATTCCCGACGCAAACTATGGCTACACCTTC. Amino acid sequence: CASSLVIPDANYGYTF. V gene TRBV7-9 combines with J gene TRBJ1-2, with no clear D. The CDR3 covers 16 residues. The V gene's germline CDR1 is SEHNR and CDR2 FQNEAQ (reference sequence). With 1 base removed from V and 2 bases from J, the gap between germline ends came to 14 bases. Filled out from reference TRBV7-9 and TRBJ1-2, the complete variable domain reads DTGVSQNPRHKITKRGQNVTFRCDPISEHNRLYWYRQTLGQGPEFLTYFQNEAQLEKSRLLSDRFSAERPKGSFSTLEIQRTEQGDSAMYLCASSLVIPDANYGYTFGSGTRLTVV.

This clone occurred once. V and J are TRBV7-2 and TRBJ2-5; 10 nucleotides match TRBD2. V was pared by 6 bases and J by 5 bases, with 3 bases of the junction left unmatched. The CDR3 spans 13 residues. Germline loops: CDR1 SGHTA, CDR2 FQGNSA. CDR3: CASSRAGGETQYF. CDR3 sequence (DNA): TGTGCCAGCAGTCGAGCGGGGGGGGAGACCCAGTACTTC.

The rearrangement links TRBV9 to TRBJ2-7; unclear D gene. Germline assignment: CDR1 SGDLS and CDR2 YYNGEE. Trimming removed 4 bases from V and 3 bases from J, with 17 bases in between. This CDR3 spans 15 amino acids. This CDR3 is CASSPSPNSYYEQYF. The DNA of the CDR3 is TGTGCCAGCAGCCCCAGTCCGAACAGCTACTACGAGCAGTACTTC.

This clone has a single count. This chain connects TRBV15 to TRBJ2-2, with 14 bases that match TRBD2. Per germline, CDR1 LNHNV and CDR2 YYDKDF (reference sequence). J was trimmed by 4 bases and V by 5 bases; bases with no gene match: 9. The CDR3 totals 18 residues. The CDR3 DNA is TGTGCCACCAGCGCTCGACTAGCGGGAGGGCCAGGCACCGGGGAGCTGTTTTTT. Translating gives CATSARLAGGPGTGELFF.

This clone was counted a few times. The genes are TRBV2 and TRBJ2-6; D gene unclear. V lost 10 bases and J lost 0, with 7 bases in between. This CDR3 region has 13 residues. Germline V gives CDR1 SNHLY, CDR2 FYNNEI. The CDR3 DNA is TGTGCCACTGATCCCTCTGGGGCCAACGTCCTGACTTTC. This codes for CATDPSGANVLTF. Filled out from reference TRBV2 and TRBJ2-6, the complete variable domain reads EPEVTQTPSHQVTQMGQEVILRCVPISNHLYFYWYRQILGQKVEFLVSFYNNEISEKSEIFDDQFSVERPDGSNFTLKIRSTKLEDSAMYFCATDPSGANVLTFGAGSRLTVL.